The sample holds a few counts of the clone carrying this T cell receptor beta chain. The antigen remains unidentified. The sample belongs to a study of cytomegalovirus exposure and HLA in healthy donors. PCR was performed using 60 Vbeta and 13 Jbeta primers. Authors' processing steps: A later analysis tallied 87 million or so unique TCR beta chains, roughly 11 million of them shared. Data came from immunoSEQ multiplex PCR; TCRdb stores just in-frame clones and leaves some out. V and J calls plus clone size are reproduced from that table; the DNA served to infer D and trimming. The sample lists 55,000 to 65,000 clones, more than 75% seen once, with less than 7% in the top ten. Study results and caveats: For most TCR beta V segments, an earlier analysis put the productive rate at about 90% or about 30% of the time. The presence/absence work took it that sequencing depth was about the same across donors.

This clonotype was sampled from a male donor in good health and CMV-seronegative. The sample was PBMCs.

The chain's CDR3 is CASSPPGAGELFF. For the CDR3, the DNA is TGTGCCAGCAGCCCACCGGGTGCCGGGGAGCTGTTTTTT. The chain combines TRBV11-3 with TRBJ2-2; D gene ambiguous. Germline CDR1 is SGHNT and CDR2 is YENEEA. This CDR3 spans 13 amino acids. The V end lost 5 bases, the J end lost 6 bases, and 10 bases lay between the germline ends.